This TCR beta chain was found in a study of regulatory T cells in long-lasting Graves disease. CDR1 MDHEN and CDR2 SYDVKM come from the germline V gene. Trimming left V 6 bases short and J 6 bases short, with 17 bases between. The CDR3 is 14 residues long. The time point here: newly diagnosed GD, antithyroid drugs for less than 3 months. PBMC-derived RNA was used for the TCR library. Overall study findings and caveats: TRBV28, TRBJ1-2 and TRBJ2-5 were favored in persistent disease.

This clonotype was seen repeatedly, ten times or more. Its antigen is not known. Sequencing libraries for TCR beta were prepared with iRepertoire HTBI primers and Arm-PCR of CDR3 regions. TCRdb redid the calling of the multiplex PCR reads with MiXCR, one entry per CDR3 protein. The repertoire holds roughly 510,000 distinct CDR3 sequences, around 16% seen once, with more than 10% in the top ten. The same data also went into a second study, on T cells in Graves' hyperthyroidism and ophthalmopathy.

The chain has TRBV28 and TRBJ1-1; a weak D match, TRBD1 (5 bases). Here the sequenced sample was peripheral blood mononuclear cells (PBMCs), taken at new diagnosis, from a patient treated with antithyroid drugs. This sequence was found in a man aged 18 to 35 with Graves disease. The CDR3, as DNA: TGTGCCAGCAGCGCTCCTTCGAGGGGATCTGAAGCTTTCTTT. It encodes CASSAPSRGSEAFF.